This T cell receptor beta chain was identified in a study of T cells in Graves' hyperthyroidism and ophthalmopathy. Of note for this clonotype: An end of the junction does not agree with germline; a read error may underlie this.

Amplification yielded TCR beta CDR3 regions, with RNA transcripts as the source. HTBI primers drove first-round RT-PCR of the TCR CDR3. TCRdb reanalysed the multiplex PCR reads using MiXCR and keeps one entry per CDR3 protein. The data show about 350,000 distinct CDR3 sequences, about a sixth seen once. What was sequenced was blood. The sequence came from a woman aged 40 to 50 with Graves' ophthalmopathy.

CDR3 bases: TGTGCCGGCAGTTACGATGCGAGGGACACCGGGGAGCTGTTTTTT. This gives the protein CAGSYDARDTGELFF. The chain carries TRBV6-5 and TRBJ2-2; D may be TRBD2 (5 bases). The CDR3 sequence is 15 residues long. CDR1 is MNHEY and CDR2 is SVGAGI in the germline V gene.